Presented here are 27 T cell receptor beta chains from one specimen sequenced in a study of blood T cell repertoires in COVID-19. Generated by immunoSEQ multiplex PCR, the TCRdb table keeps only in-frame clones and is missing some. The repertoire has 250,000 to 350,000 clones, about nine tenths of them found once; the top ten carry roughly 2%. The specimen sequenced was peripheral blood. Source of these receptors: a man between 18 and 35 years old with active or convalescent COVID-19.

This chain links TRBV12-3 or TRBV12-4 with TRBJ2-7; the match to TRBD2 covers 8 bases. The CDR3 loop spans 13 amino acids. Germline trimming cut 1 base from V and 7 bases from J; bases unmatched to any gene: 3. CDR3 protein: CASSLGGGGEQYF. The DNA of the CDR3 is TGTGCCAGCAGTTTAGGGGGCGGGGGGGAGCAGTACTTC.

The chain links TRBV9 to TRBJ2-1; 7 bases fit TRBD2. The CDR3 has 14 amino acids. Losses at the gene ends were 4 bases for V and 9 bases for J; bases not matched to a gene: 10. CDR1 is SGDLS and CDR2 is YYNGEE in the germline V gene. The CDR3 nucleotides read TGTGCCAGCAGCCTTTTTTTTCGCGGGAGTGAGCAGTTCTTC. Translated, it gives CASSLFFRGSEQFF.

This chain connects TRBV7-2 to TRBJ1-2; 10 bases agree with TRBD1. V shed 2 bases and J 1 base; nucleotides not matched to a gene: 10. This CDR3 contains 18 residues. The V gene's germline CDR1 is SGHTA and CDR2 FQGNSA. The CDR3 spells CASSLTVWTGGDNYGYTF. CDR3 nucleotide sequence: TGTGCCAGCAGCTTAACGGTCTGGACAGGGGGTGATAACTATGGCTACACCTTC.

This sequence joins TRBV10-3 and TRBJ1-1; perhaps TRBD1 as D (6 bases). Germline CDR1 reads ENHRY; CDR2 reads SYGVKD. The CDR3 is made up of 14 amino acids. The germline V and J ends were trimmed by 6 bases and 0 bases, with 11 bases remaining between them. The CDR3 reads CAISQQGVNTEAFF. In nucleotides, the CDR3 is TGTGCCATCAGCCAACAGGGCGTGAACACTGAAGCTTTCTTT.

This clone has just a few counts. The V and J genes are TRBV5-1 and TRBJ2-1; D is possibly TRBD1 (7 bases). Deletions cut 3 bases from V and 14 bases from J, with 18 bases between. The CDR3 is 13 residues long. The V gene's germline CDR1 is SGHRS and CDR2 YFSETQ. CDR3: CASSWGDSASKFF. In DNA, the CDR3 is TGCGCCAGCAGCTGGGGGGACAGTGCTTCAAAGTTCTTC.

This chain joins TRBV19 and TRBJ2-2; 8 nucleotides align to TRBD2. The ends lost 7 bases at V and 4 bases at J; junction bases unmatched: 8. CDR1 LNHDA and CDR2 SQIVND come from the germline V gene (reference sequence). The CDR3 covers 15 residues. In DNA, the CDR3 is TGTGCCAGTATCATACGGGGGGGGACCACCGGGGAGCTGTTTTTT. Protein product: CASIIRGGTTGELFF.

The chain is built from TRBV9 and TRBJ2-6, with 10 bases aligning to TRBD1. V was pared by 7 bases and J by 0 bases, with 10 bases of the junction left unmatched. The CDR3 contains 18 residues. Germline V CDR1 and CDR2: SGDLS, YYNGEE. DNA of the CDR3: TGTGCCAGCGGAAAAGGACAGGGGGTAGGCTCTGGGGCCAACGTCCTGACTTTC. This sequence encodes CASGKGQGVGSGANVLTF.

The chain uses TRBV9 and TRBJ2-3; 7 bases are shared with TRBD2. Unmatched junction bases numbered 6, after V lost 6 bases and J lost 2 bases. CDR3 size: 14 residues. Germline CDR1 is SGDLS and CDR2 is YYNGEE. CDR3: CASTQRDYTDTQYF. CDR3 DNA: TGTGCCAGCACCCAGAGGGACTACACAGATACGCAGTATTTT.

This clone turned up a few times. This chain's CDR3 is CASSYNRNNEQFF. The DNA of the CDR3 is TGTGCCAGCAGTTATAACAGGAACAATGAGCAGTTCTTC. V and J are TRBV6-5 and TRBJ2-1; tentative D call: TRBD1 (5 bases). This CDR3 comprises 13 residues. Germline CDR1 and CDR2: MNHEY and SVGAGI. V was clipped by 3 bases and J by 5 bases, with 8 bases between them.

This clone was seen more than once but under ten times. This chain uses TRBV5-8 with TRBJ1-6, with D hard to call. This CDR3 region has 13 residues. Germline V gene sequence: CDR1 SGHTS, CDR2 YDEGEE. V dropped 4 bases and J dropped 8 bases, with 10 bases sitting between them. As DNA, the CDR3 is TGTGCCAGCAGCAAAGCGCCCTATTCACCCCTCCACTTT. It yields the protein CASSKAPYSPLHF.

The rearrangement joins TRBV27 to TRBJ1-2; unclear D gene. Germline CDR1 MNHEY, CDR2 SMNVEV (reference sequence). The CDR3 runs to 14 residues. V lost 2 bases, J lost 4 bases, and 11 bases lay in between. The CDR3 DNA reads as TGTGCCAGCAGTTTAGGGAGGCATGGCTATGGCTACACCTTC. Translating it yields CASSLGRHGYGYTF.

The CDR3 DNA sequence: TGTGCCAGCAGATCACCCGCGGGCGAACTGTTTTTT. It is translated as CASRSPAGELFF. The chain employs TRBV13 and TRBJ1-4; D uncertain. The CDR3 extends over 12 amino acids. V was clipped by 6 bases and J by 12 bases, with 14 bases between them. Germline V gives CDR1 PRHDT, CDR2 FYEKMQ (reference sequence).

This chain links TRBV4-1 with TRBJ2-1, with TRBD2 matching 10 bases. Per germline, CDR1 MGHRA and CDR2 YSYEKL. The CDR3 is made up of 17 amino acids. With 2 bases clipped from V and 0 bases from J, the junction kept 4 bases outside the gene matches. CDR3 DNA sequence: TGCGCCAGCAGCCAACGGACTAGCGGTAGCTCCTACAATGAGCAGTTCTTC. Encoded protein: CASSQRTSGSSYNEQFF.

The chain couples TRBV27 to TRBJ2-1; 7 bases match TRBD2. V dropped 1 base and J dropped 7; count of bases not matched to a gene: 13. From germline, CDR1 is MNHEY and CDR2 SMNVEV (reference sequence). The CDR3 runs 17 residues. CDR3 bases: TGTGCCAGCAGTTTATTCCCTCGGGGAGGGCCGTGGAATGAGCAGTTCTTC. It encodes CASSLFPRGGPWNEQFF.

J is TRBJ2-7 and V is TRBV5-1; 8 nucleotides align to TRBD1. V gave up 4 bases and J gave up 5 bases; unmatched junction bases: 8. Germline lookup yields CDR1 SGHRS and CDR2 YFSETQ. This CDR3 is built from 14 residues. CDR3 coding DNA: TGCGCCAGCAGCAGGACAGGGTCCCAGAACGAGCAGTACTTC. Its translation is CASSRTGSQNEQYF. Complete variable domain (other parts from reference TRBV5-1 and TRBJ2-7): KAGVTQTPRYLIKTRGQQVTLSCSPISGHRSVSWYQQTPGQGLQFLFEYFSETQRNKGNFPGRFSGRQFSNSRSEMNVSTLELGDSALYLCASSRTGSQNEQYFGPGTRLTVT.

This sequence joins TRBV19 and TRBJ2-2; 12 positions agree with TRBD2. CDR3 length: 17 residues. V shed 8 bases and J 5 bases; nucleotides not matched to a gene: 12. Germline lookup yields CDR1 LNHDA and CDR2 SQIVND (reference sequence). DNA of the CDR3: TGTGCCAGTGAATATCTAGCGGGAGGGCCGGGGACCGGGGAGCTGTTTTTT. Encoded protein: CASEYLAGGPGTGELFF.

V gene TRBV11-2 combines with J gene TRBJ2-1; D call uncertain. Per the germline V gene, CDR1 is SGHAT and CDR2 is FQNNGV. The CDR3 is 15 amino acids. Trimming pared 2 bases from V and 0 bases from J, leaving 8 bases between. Here the CDR3 DNA reads TGTGCCAGCAGCTTAAGTCTGAGCTCCTACAATGAGCAGTTCTTC. It specifies CASSLSLSSYNEQFF.

This clone was seen repeatedly, ten times or more. J is TRBJ2-3 and V is TRBV12-3 or TRBV12-4, with 7 bases identical to TRBD1. The V segment lost 7 bases and the J segment 11 bases; nucleotides outside the gene matches: 6. This CDR3 contains 11 residues. CDR3 residues: CASKKGGGQYF. The CDR3 DNA reads as TGTGCCAGCAAAAAAGGGGGCGGGCAGTATTTT.

The genes are TRBV29-1 and TRBJ2-2; D might be TRBD2 (7 bases). This CDR3 contains 14 residues. Between the trimmed V and J ends, which lost 1 base and 3 bases, there was a span of 9 bases. Germline CDR1 SQVTM, CDR2 ANQGSEA. The CDR3 DNA reads as TGCAGCGTTGAAGCGGGGGGCTACACCGGGGAGCTGTTTTTT. Translation: CSVEAGGYTGELFF.

This clone was recorded a few times. The rearrangement links TRBV19 to TRBJ1-5; D call uncertain. Germline loops: CDR1 LNHDA, CDR2 SQIVND (reference sequence). Trimming took 1 base from V and 9 from J, leaving 7 bases between them. This CDR3 spans 12 amino acids. The CDR3 DNA follows: TGTGCCAGTAGTATAGGTTCTAGGCCCCAGCATTTT. It is translated as CASSIGSRPQHF.

The J gene is TRBJ2-3, the V gene TRBV27, with 13 bases that match TRBD2. With V trimmed by 4 bases and J by 3 bases, 10 bases remained unmatched. Germline loops: CDR1 MNHEY, CDR2 SMNVEV (reference sequence). CDR3 length: 18 amino acids. The DNA for the CDR3 is TGTGCCAGCAGTTCCCGGACTAGCGGGAGAGATTTGACAGATACGCAGTATTTT. Translating it yields CASSSRTSGRDLTDTQYF.

The rearrangement joins TRBV28 to TRBJ2-1, with TRBD2 matching 7 bases. The CDR3 sequence is 15 residues long. J was trimmed by 4 bases and V by 3 bases; bases with no gene match: 6. Per germline, CDR1 MDHEN and CDR2 SYDVKM. The CDR3 bases are TGTGCCAGCAGTTTTGGTGGGAGGGGATACAATGAGCAGTTCTTC. This encodes CASSFGGRGYNEQFF.

V and J are TRBV7-2 and TRBJ2-3; tentatively, D is TRBD2 (6 bases). V dropped 3 bases and J dropped 0 bases, with 7 bases sitting between them. This CDR3 is 14 amino acids long. Germline V gene lookup returns CDR1 SGHTA and CDR2 FQGNSA. DNA of the CDR3: TGTGCCAGCAGCTTTAGCGGAAGCACAGATACGCAGTATTTT. Translated, it gives CASSFSGSTDTQYF.

The chain joins TRBV20-1 to TRBJ1-2; tentative D call: TRBD1 (5 bases). Per the germline V gene, CDR1 is DFQATT and CDR2 is SNEGSKA (reference sequence). The CDR3 has 10 amino acids. The CDR3, as DNA: TGCAGACCCGGGGGGGATGGCTACACCTTC. Its protein is CRPGGDGYTF.

This clone was found a few times. This sequence joins TRBV7-9 and TRBJ1-2; D is unresolved. The CDR3 is made up of 13 amino acids. Between the trimmed V and J ends, which lost 5 bases and 6 bases, there was a span of 13 bases. In germline, CDR1 is SEHNR, CDR2 FQNEAQ (reference sequence). In DNA form, the CDR3 reads TGTGCCAGCAGCCTATCTCCGGGGAATGGCTACACCTTC. Protein sequence: CASSLSPGNGYTF.

The chain uses TRBV28 and TRBJ2-1; 10 nucleotides line up with TRBD2. This CDR3 contains 17 residues. The germline gives CDR1 MDHEN, CDR2 SYDVKM. V lost 5 bases, J lost 3 bases, and 10 bases stayed unmatched. Here the CDR3 reads CASSGKGSGRGYNEQFF. In DNA form, the CDR3 reads TGTGCCAGCAGTGGGAAAGGGAGCGGGAGGGGCTACAATGAGCAGTTCTTC.

The chain employs TRBV7-9 and TRBJ1-2, with TRBD1 as a possible D gene (6 bases). Germline values: CDR1 SEHNR, CDR2 FQNEAQ (reference sequence). The CDR3 is 16 amino acids. The V end was cut by 5 bases, the J end by 6 bases, with 22 bases between. The CDR3 region is CASSPWGGRKVDGYTF. In DNA, the CDR3 is TGTGCCAGCAGCCCATGGGGGGGCAGGAAGGTCGATGGCTACACCTTC.